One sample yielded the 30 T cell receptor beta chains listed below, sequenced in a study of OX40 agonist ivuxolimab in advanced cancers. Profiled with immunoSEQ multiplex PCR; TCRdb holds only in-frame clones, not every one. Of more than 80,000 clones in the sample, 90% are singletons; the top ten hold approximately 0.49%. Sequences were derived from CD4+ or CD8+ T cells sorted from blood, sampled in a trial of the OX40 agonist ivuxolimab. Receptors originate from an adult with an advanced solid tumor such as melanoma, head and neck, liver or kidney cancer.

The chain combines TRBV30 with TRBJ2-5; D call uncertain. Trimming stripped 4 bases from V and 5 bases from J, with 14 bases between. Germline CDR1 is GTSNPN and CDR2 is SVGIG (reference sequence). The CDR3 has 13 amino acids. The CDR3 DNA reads TGTGCCTGGACCCCCCGGGCTCTTGAGACCCAGTACTTC. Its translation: CAWTPRALETQYF. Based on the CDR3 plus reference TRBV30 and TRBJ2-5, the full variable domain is SQTIHQWPATLVQPVGSPLSLECTVEGTSNPNLYWYRQAAGRGLQLLFYSVGIGQISSEVPQNLSASRPQDRQFILSSKKLLLSDSGFYLCAWTPRALETQYFGPGTRLLVL.

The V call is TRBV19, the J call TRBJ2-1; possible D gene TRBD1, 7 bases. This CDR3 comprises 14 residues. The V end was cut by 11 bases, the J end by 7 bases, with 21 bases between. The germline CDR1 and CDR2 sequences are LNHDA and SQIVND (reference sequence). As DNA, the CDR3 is TGTGCCTCGATTGGACAGGTTGGAGGGAATGAGCAGTTCTTC. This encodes CASIGQVGGNEQFF.

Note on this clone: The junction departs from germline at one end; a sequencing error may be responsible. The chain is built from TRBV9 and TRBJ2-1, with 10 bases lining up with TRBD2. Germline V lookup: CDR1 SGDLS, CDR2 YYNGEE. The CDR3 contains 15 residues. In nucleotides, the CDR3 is TGTGCCAGCAGTGTAGCGGGGGGCCAGTACAATGAGCAGTTCTTC. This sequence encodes CASSVAGGQYNEQFF.

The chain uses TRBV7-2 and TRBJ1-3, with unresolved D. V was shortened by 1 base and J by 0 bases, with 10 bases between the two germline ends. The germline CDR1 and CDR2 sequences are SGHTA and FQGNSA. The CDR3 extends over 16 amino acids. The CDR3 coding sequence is TGTGCCAGCAGCTTAGATAGGGCCAGCTCTGGAAACACCATATATTTT. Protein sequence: CASSLDRASSGNTIYF.

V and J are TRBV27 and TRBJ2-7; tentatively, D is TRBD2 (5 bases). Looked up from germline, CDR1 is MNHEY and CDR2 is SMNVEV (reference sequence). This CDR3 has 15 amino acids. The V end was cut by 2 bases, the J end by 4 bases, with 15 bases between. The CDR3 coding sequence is TGTGCCAGCAGTTTAGCGGGCGGGTGGGCTTACGAGCAGTACTTC. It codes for CASSLAGGWAYEQYF.

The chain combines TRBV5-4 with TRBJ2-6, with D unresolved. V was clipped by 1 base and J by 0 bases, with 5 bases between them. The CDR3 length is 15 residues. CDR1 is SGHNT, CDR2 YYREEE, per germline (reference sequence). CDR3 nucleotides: TGTGCCAGCAGCTTGCCAGGCTCTGGGGCCAACGTCCTGACTTTC. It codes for CASSLPGSGANVLTF.

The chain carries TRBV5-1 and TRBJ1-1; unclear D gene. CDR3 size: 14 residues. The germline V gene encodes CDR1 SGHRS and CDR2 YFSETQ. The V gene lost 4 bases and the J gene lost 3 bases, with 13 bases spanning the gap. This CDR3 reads CASSPGSGYTEAFF. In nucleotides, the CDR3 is TGCGCCAGCAGCCCGGGCTCCGGGTACACTGAAGCTTTCTTT.

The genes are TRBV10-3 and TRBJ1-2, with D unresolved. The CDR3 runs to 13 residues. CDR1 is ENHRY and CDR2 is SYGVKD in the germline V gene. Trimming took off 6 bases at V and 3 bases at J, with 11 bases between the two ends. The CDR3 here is CAISPETDYGYTF. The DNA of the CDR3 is TGTGCCATCAGCCCGGAGACGGACTATGGCTACACCTTC.

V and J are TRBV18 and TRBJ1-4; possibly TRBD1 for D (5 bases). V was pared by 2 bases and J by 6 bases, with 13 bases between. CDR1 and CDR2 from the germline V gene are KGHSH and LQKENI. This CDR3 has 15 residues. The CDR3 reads CASSPSPGPDEKLFF. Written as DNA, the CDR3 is TGTGCCAGCTCACCATCCCCGGGACCGGATGAAAAACTGTTTTTT.

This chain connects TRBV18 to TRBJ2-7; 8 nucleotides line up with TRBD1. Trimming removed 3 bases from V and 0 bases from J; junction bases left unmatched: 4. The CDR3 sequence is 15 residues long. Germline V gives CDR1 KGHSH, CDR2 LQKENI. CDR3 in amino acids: CASSPGTGPSYEQYF. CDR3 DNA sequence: TGTGCCAGCTCACCCGGGACAGGCCCCTCCTACGAGCAGTACTTC.

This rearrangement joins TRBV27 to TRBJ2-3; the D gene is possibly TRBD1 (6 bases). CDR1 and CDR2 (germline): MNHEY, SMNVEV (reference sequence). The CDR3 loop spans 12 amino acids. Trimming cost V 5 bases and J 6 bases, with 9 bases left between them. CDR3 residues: CASSQRGDTQYF. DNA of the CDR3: TGTGCCAGCAGTCAAAGGGGGGATACGCAGTATTTT.

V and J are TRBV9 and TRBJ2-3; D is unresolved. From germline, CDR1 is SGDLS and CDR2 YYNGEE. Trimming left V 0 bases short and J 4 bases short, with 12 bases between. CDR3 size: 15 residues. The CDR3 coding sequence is TGTGCCAGCAGCGTAGTGGGAACCGGCGCAGATACGCAGTATTTT. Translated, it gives CASSVVGTGADTQYF.

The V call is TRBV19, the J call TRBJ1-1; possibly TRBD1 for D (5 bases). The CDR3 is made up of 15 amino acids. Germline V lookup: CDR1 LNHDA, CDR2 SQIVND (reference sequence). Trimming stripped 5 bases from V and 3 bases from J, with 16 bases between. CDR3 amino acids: CASSPGRGLDTEAFF. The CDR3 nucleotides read TGTGCCAGTAGTCCCGGGAGGGGCCTGGACACTGAAGCTTTCTTT.

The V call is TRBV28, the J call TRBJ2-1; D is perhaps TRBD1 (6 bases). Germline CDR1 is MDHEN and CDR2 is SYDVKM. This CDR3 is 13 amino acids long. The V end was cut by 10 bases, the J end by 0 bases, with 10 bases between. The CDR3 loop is CATHRASYNEQFF. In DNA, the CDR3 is TGTGCCACCCACAGGGCCTCCTACAATGAGCAGTTCTTC.

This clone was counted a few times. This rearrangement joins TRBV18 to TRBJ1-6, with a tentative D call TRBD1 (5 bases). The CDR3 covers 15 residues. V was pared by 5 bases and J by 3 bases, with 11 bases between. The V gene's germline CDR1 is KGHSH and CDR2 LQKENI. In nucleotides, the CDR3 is TGTGCCAGCTCAGCTGATAGGGGCTATAATTCACCCCTCCACTTT. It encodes CASSADRGYNSPLHF.

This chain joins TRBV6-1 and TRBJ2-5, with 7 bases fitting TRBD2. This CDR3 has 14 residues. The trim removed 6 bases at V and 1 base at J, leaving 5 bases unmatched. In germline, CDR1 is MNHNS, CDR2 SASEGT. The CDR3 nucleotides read TGTGCCAGCAGAGAGGGGAGGGTCCAAGAGACCCAGTACTTC. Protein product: CASREGRVQETQYF.

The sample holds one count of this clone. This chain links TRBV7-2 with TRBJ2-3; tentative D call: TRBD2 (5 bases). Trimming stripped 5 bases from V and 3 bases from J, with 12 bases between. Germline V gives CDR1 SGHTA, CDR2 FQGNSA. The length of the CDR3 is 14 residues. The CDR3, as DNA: TGTGCCAGCAGCCGCCTGACTACAACAGATACGCAGTATTTT. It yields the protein CASSRLTTTDTQYF.

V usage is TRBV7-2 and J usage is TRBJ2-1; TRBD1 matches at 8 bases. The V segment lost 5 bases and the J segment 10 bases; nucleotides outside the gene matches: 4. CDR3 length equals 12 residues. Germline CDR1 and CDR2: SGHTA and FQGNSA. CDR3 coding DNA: TGTGCCAGCAGCGCGACAGGGGTGGAGCAGTTCTTC. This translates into CASSATGVEQFF.

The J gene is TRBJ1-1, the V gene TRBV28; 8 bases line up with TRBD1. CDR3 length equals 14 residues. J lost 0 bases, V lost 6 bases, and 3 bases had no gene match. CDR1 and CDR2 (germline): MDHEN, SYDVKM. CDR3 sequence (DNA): TGTGCCAGCAGGACAGGGGCCATGAACACTGAAGCTTTCTTT. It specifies CASRTGAMNTEAFF.

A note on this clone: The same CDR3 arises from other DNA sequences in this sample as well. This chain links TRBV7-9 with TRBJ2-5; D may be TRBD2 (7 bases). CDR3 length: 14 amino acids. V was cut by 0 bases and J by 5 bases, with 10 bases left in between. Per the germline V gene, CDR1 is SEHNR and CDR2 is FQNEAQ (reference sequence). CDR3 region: CASSLAGGPETQYF. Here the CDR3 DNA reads TGTGCCAGCAGCTTAGCGGGGGGGCCTGAGACCCAGTACTTC.

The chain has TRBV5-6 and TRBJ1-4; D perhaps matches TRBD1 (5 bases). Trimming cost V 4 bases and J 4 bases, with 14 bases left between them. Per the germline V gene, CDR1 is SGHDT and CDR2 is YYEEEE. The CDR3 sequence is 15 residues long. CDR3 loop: CASSPRGSFNEKLFF. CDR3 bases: TGTGCCAGCAGCCCCCGGGGCAGTTTTAATGAAAAACTGTTTTTT.

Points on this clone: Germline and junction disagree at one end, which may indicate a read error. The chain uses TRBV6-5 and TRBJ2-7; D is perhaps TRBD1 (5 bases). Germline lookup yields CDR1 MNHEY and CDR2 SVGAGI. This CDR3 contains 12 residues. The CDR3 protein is CAISDSSYEQYF. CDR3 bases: TGTGCCATCAGTGACAGTTCCTACGAGCAGTACTTC.

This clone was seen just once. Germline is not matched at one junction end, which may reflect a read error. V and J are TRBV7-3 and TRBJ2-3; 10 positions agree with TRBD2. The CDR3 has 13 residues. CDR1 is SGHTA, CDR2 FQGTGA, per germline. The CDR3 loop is CASSLGTSGGVNF. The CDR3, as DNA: TGTGCCAGCAGCTTAGGAACCAGCGGGGGGGTCAATTTT. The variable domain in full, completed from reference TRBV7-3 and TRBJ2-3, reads GAGVSQTPSNKVTEKGKYVELRCDPISGHTALYWYRQSLGQGPEFLIYFQGTGAADDSGLPNDRFFAVRPEGSVSTLKIQRTERGDSAVYLCASSLGTSGGVNFGPGTRLTVL.

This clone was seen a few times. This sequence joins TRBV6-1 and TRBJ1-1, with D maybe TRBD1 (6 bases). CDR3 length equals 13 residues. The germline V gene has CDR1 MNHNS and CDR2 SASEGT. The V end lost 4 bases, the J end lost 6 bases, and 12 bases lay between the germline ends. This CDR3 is CASSGSGGSEAFF. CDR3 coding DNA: TGTGCCAGCAGTGGTTCGGGGGGCTCTGAAGCTTTCTTT.

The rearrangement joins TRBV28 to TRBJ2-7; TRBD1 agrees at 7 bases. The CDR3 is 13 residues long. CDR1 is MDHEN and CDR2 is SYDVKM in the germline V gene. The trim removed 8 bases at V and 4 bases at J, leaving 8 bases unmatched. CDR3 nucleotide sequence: TGTGCCAGCGGAAGGGACAGAGCGTACGAGCAGTACTTC. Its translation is CASGRDRAYEQYF.

The CDR3 here is CASSLLVEKLFF. The CDR3 DNA follows: TGTGCCAGCAGCTTATTGGTGGAAAAACTGTTTTTT. The chain joins TRBV7-9 to TRBJ1-4; D is ambiguous. CDR1 SEHNR and CDR2 FQNEAQ come from the germline V gene (reference sequence). V lost 2 bases and J 8 bases, leaving 6 bases between the germline ends. This CDR3 contains 12 residues.

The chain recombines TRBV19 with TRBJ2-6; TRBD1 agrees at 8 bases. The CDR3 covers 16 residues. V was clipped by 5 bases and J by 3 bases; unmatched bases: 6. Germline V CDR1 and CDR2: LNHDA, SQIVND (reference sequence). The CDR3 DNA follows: TGTGCCAGTAGTGAGGACAGGGCGTTTGGGGCCAACGTCCTGACTTTC. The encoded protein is CASSEDRAFGANVLTF.

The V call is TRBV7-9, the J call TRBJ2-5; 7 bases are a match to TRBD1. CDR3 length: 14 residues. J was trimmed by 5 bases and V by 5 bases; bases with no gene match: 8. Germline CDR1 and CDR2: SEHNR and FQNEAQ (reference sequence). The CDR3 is CASSAGTAWETQYF. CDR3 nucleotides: TGTGCCAGCAGCGCCGGGACAGCCTGGGAGACCCAGTACTTC.

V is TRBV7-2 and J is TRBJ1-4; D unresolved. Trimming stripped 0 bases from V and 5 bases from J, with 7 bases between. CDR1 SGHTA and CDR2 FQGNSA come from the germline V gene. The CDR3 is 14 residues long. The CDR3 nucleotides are TGTGCCAGCAGCTTAGCGGGGTCCAATGAAAAACTGTTTTTT. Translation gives CASSLAGSNEKLFF.

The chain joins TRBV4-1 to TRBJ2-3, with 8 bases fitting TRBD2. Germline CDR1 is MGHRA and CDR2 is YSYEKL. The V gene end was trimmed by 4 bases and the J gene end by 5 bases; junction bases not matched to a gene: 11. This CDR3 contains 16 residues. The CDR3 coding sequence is TGCGCCAGCAGCCCGAGCACTAGCGGAGCAGGAGATACGCAGTATTTT. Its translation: CASSPSTSGAGDTQYF.